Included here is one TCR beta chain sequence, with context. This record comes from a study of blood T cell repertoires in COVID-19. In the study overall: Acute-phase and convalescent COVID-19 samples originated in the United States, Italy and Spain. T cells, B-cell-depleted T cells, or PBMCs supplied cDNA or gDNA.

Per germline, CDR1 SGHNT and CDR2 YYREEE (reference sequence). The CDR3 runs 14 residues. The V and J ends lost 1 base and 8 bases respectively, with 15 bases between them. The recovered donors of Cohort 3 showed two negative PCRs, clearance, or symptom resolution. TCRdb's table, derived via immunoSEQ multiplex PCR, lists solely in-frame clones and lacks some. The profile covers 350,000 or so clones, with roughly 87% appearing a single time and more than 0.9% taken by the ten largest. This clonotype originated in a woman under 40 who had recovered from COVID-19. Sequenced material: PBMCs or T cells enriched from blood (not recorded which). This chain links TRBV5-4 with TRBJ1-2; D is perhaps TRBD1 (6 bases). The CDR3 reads CASSLRGGSSGYTF. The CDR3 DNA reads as TGTGCCAGCAGCTTGAGGGGGGGGTCTTCGGGCTACACCTTC.